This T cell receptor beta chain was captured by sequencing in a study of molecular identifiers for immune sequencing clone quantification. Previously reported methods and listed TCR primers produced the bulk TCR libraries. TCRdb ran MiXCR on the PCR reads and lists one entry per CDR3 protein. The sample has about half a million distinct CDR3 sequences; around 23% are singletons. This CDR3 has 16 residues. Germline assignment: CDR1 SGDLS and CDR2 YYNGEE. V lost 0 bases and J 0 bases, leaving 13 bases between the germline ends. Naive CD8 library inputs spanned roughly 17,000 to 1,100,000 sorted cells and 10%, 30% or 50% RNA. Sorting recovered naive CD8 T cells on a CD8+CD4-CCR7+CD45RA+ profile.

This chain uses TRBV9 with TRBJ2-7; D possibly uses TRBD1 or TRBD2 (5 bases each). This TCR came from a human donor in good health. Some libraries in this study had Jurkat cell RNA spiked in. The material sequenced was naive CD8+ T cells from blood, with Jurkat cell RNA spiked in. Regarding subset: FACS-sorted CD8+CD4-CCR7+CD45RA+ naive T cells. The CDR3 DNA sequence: TGTGCCAGCAGCGTAGGGGGGAGTGAGTCCTCCTACGAGCAGTACTTC. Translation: CASSVGGSESSYEQYF.